This TCR beta chain emerged from a study of blood T cell repertoires in COVID-19. The CDR3 totals 13 residues. V was cut by 3 bases and J by 7 bases, with 9 bases left in between. Clones were read by immunoSEQ multiplex PCR, and TCRdb kept only the in-frame ones, dropping some. Found here are about 50,000 clones, 75% to 90% of them singletons; the top ten hold about 6.5%. The V and J genes are TRBV12-3 or TRBV12-4 and TRBJ2-2; D might be TRBD2 (5 bases). The receptor's source is a man between 60 and 70 years old with acute or convalescent COVID-19. What was sequenced was peripheral blood. CDR3 coding DNA: TGTGCCAGCAGTTTCGGTGCGGGCGGGGAGCTGTTTTTT. Protein sequence: CASSFGAGGELFF.